This entry is about one T cell receptor (beta chain). Its antigen is not known. Isolated PBMCs totaled at least 6 million in each sample. This record belongs to a study of blood T cells in healthy people across ages. The study's findings and limits: PBMCs went unsorted, and a conclusive naive versus antigen-experienced comparison was therefore prevented.

Germline CDR1 SEHNR, CDR2 FQNEAQ (reference sequence). CDR3 length: 16 amino acids. Trimming left V 1 base short and J 1 base short, with 11 bases between. Next came a second PCR, run for roughly 7 to 12 cycles, which used a sample-barcoded 5' primer along with a J-beta primer mix. Researchers report that each sample yielded at least 3 million CDR3-containing paired-end reads. One entry per CDR3 protein, called by TCRdb with MiXCR from the 5' RACE reads. This repertoire shows under 950,000 distinct CDR3 sequences, 20% to 25% found once; its top ten account for roughly 22%. Source material: blood. The chain couples TRBV7-9 to TRBJ1-5; D is unclear. The sequence derives from a man between 65 and 85 years old in good health. CDR3 region: CASSLGGSLSNQPQHF. As DNA, the CDR3 is TGTGCCAGCAGCTTAGGAGGCAGCTTAAGCAATCAGCCCCAGCATTTT. The complete variable domain, with remaining parts taken from reference TRBV7-9 and TRBJ1-5, reads DTGVSQNPRHKITKRGQNVTFRCDPISEHNRLYWYRQTLGQGPEFLTYFQNEAQLEKSRLLSDRFSAERPKGSFSTLEIQRTEQGDSAMYLCASSLGGSLSNQPQHFGDGTRLSIL.